The 13 T cell receptor beta chains given below trace back to one sample, sequenced in a study of CXCR3-negative and CXCR3-positive naive CD8 T cells. Regarding the study as a whole: Researchers report that CXCR3-positive naive cells carry more hydrophobic TRB CDR3s than CXCR3-negative naive cells.

The authors made the TRB cDNA libraries by 5' RACE using UMI labels. TCRdb re-called the 5' RACE reads; every CDR3 protein appears as one record, without DNA. In all, the sample yields 150,000 or so distinct CDR3 sequences. Antigens for these TCRs are unknown. Sequenced input: naive CXCR3+ CD8+ T cells from blood. Noted subset: CD45RO-CCR7+CD27+CD95- naive CD8+ T cells expressing CXCR3 (TNR3+). All receptors derive from a human donor in good health. Some clones in this sample may be carry-over from other donors' samples.

The V gene is TRBV20-1, the J gene TRBJ2-1; TCRdb lists TRBD2, though no DNA is available to test this call. CDR3 size: 12 residues. Germline-derived CDR1 and CDR2 are DFQATT and SNEGSKA (reference sequence). The CDR3 reads CSAIRLSNEQFF.

This chain's CDR3 is CSVGAGYYGYTF. V gene TRBV29-1 combines with J gene TRBJ1-2; the D call from TCRdb, TRBD1, cannot be confirmed without DNA. CDR3 length: 12 residues. Germline lookup yields CDR1 SQVTM and CDR2 ANQGSEA.

This rearrangement joins TRBV5-4 to TRBJ2-2. Germline values: CDR1 SGHNT, CDR2 YYREEE (reference sequence). The CDR3 is 13 residues long. The CDR3 loop reads CASSWSLTGELFF.

The chain uses TRBV2 and TRBJ2-3; TCRdb reports TRBD2, a call that lacks DNA to check it against. The CDR3 spans 14 residues. The germline V gene encodes CDR1 SNHLY and CDR2 FYNNEI. This chain's CDR3 is CASSTGLEVDTQYF.

The rearrangement uses TRBV29-1 and TRBJ2-7. Germline CDR1 and CDR2: SQVTM and ANQGSEA. The CDR3 totals 12 residues. CDR3 sequence reads: CSVLLQTYEQYF.

V and J are TRBV19 and TRBJ2-3; the TCRdb D gene call, TRBD2, has no DNA to confirm it. The length of the CDR3 is 15 residues. In germline, CDR1 is LNHDA, CDR2 SQIVND (reference sequence). CDR3 amino acids: CASSPLAGYTDTQYF.

The chain links TRBV29-1 to TRBJ2-7; the TCRdb D gene call, TRBD1, has no DNA to confirm it. The length of the CDR3 is 11 residues. CDR1 and CDR2 from the germline V gene are SQVTM and ANQGSEA. This CDR3 reads CSSWDGYEQYF.

V is TRBV7-8 and J is TRBJ2-7; TCRdb proposes TRBD2, but this gene call is untestable without DNA. In germline, CDR1 is SGHVS, CDR2 FQNEAQ. This CDR3 contains 15 residues. CDR3 sequence reads: CASSSRREGGYEQYF. Combining the CDR3 with reference TRBV7-8 and TRBJ2-7 gives the whole variable domain GAGVSQSPRYKVAKRGQDVALRCDPISGHVSLFWYQQALGQGPEFLTYFQNEAQLDKSGLPSDRFFAERPEGSVSTLKIQRTQQEDSAVYLCASSSRREGGYEQYFGPGTRLTVT.

The chain has TRBV4-1 and TRBJ2-7; there is no DNA to check the TCRdb D call of TRBD2. The CDR3 consists of 17 residues. Germline assignment: CDR1 MGHRA and CDR2 YSYEKL. The CDR3 here is CASSQDLVQLPAYEQYF.

The chain joins TRBV5-6 to TRBJ1-5; TCRdb indicates TRBD1, and absent DNA this call remains unverified. The germline V gene has CDR1 SGHDT and CDR2 YYEEEE. This CDR3 comprises 14 residues. The CDR3 region is CASSHGHYNQPQHF.

The chain carries TRBV4-2 and TRBJ2-1; TCRdb designates TRBD2, a call that cannot be tested without DNA. Germline CDR1 and CDR2: LGHNA and YNFKEQ. The CDR3 length is 18 residues. CDR3 sequence: CASSPPGTSGGAINEQFF.

V gene TRBV6-4 combines with J gene TRBJ2-1; absent DNA, TCRdb's TRBD2 call cannot be checked. This CDR3 comprises 15 residues. Germline CDR1 is MRHNA and CDR2 is SNTAGT. CDR3 sequence reads: CASSVLAGANNEQFF.

This chain joins TRBV7-9 and TRBJ2-1; TCRdb's assignment of TRBD1 cannot be checked, as there is no DNA. Germline V gene sequence: CDR1 SEHNR, CDR2 FQNEAQ (reference sequence). The CDR3 is 15 residues long. The CDR3 region is CASSPAGHSYNEQSF. The variable domain in full, completed from reference TRBV7-9 and TRBJ2-1, reads DTGVSQNPRHKITKRGQNVTFRCDPISEHNRLYWYRQTLGQGPEFLTYFQNEAQLEKSRLLSDRFSAERPKGSFSTLEIQRTEQGDSAMYLCASSPAGHSYNEQSFGPGTRLTVL.